This T cell receptor (beta chain) came from a study of cytomegalovirus exposure and HLA in healthy donors. The study's findings and limits: Later findings reportedly placed an Asian-associated ancestry cluster below the roughly 660-donor mean for N-insertions.

Concerning this clone itself: Its target is not known.

The CDR3 consists of 14 residues. The germline V gene has CDR1 MNHEY and CDR2 SMNVEV (reference sequence). The ends were cut back, 1 base at V and 6 bases at J, with 13 bases in the middle. Primers for the PCR totalled 60 Vbeta and 13 Jbeta. Original methodology: A follow-up analysis tallied around 76 million unique TCR beta chains, roughly 11 million shared. TCRdb's copy holds only in-frame clones and misses some; the assay was immunoSEQ multiplex PCR. The V and J calls and clone size were taken over from that table, and D and trimming were inferred from the DNA. The sample includes 30,000 to 40,000 clones, about nine tenths of them seen just once. When sampled, the donors appeared nominally healthy, though they likely had unrecorded immune exposures.

Sequencing was carried out using PBMCs. The sequence came from a middle-aged woman in good health and CMV-seropositive. The chain couples TRBV27 to TRBJ2-7, with D unresolved. As DNA, the CDR3 is TGTGCCAGCAGTTTATACGATAAGTCAGGCGAGCAGTACTTC. Its protein is CASSLYDKSGEQYF.